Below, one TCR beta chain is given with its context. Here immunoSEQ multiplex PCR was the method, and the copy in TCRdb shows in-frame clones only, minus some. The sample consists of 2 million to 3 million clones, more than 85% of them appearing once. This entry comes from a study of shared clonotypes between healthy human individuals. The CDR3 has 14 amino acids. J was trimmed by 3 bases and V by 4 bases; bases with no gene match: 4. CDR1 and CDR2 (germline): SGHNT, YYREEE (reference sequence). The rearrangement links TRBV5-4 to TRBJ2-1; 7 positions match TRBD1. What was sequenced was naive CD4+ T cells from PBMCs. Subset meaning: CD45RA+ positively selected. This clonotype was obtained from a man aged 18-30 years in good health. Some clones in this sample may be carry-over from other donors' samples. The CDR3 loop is CASSTRQGYNEQFF. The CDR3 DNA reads TGTGCCAGCAGCACAAGACAGGGCTACAATGAGCAGTTCTTC.